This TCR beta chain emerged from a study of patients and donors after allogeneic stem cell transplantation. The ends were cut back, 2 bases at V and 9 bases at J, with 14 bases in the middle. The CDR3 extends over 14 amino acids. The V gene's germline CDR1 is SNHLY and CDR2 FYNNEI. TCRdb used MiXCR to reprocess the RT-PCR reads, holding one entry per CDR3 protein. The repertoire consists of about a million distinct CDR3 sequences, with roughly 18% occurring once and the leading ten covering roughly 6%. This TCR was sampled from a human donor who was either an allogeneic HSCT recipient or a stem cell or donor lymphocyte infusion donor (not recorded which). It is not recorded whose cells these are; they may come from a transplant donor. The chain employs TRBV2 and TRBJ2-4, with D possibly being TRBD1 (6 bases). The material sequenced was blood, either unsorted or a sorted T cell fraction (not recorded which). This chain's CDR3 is CASSETQGFGIQYF. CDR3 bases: TGTGCCAGCAGTGAAACCCAGGGGTTCGGCATTCAGTACTTC.